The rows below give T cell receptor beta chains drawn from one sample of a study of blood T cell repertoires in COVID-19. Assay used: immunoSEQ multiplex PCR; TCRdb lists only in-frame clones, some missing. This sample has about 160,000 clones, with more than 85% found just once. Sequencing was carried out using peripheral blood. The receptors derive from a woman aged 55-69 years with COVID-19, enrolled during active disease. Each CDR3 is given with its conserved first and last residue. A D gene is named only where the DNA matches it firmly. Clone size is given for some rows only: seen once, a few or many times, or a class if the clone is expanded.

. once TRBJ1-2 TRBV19 TGTGCCAGTAGTATAGCCCCCGTTAACTATGGCTACACCTTC CASSIAPVNYGYTF
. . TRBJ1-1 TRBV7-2 TGTGCCAGCAGCTTAGGACTGTTTAAGGCCCGGAACACTGAAGCTTTCTTT CASSLGLFKARNTEAFF
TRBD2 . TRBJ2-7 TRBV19 TGTGCCAGTAGTACAGTAGCGGGGGGCACTGTCGAGCAGTACTTC CASSTVAGGTVEQYF
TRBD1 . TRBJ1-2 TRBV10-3 TGTGCCATCAGACCTGGGACAGAGGCTTTTGGCTACACCTTC CAIRPGTEAFGYTF
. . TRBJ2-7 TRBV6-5 TGTGCCACCAGAAGGGTAGAGGGTCTCGAGCAGTACTTC CATRRVEGLEQYF
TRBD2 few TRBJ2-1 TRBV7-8 TGTGCCAGCAGCTTAGCTATTGTTAGCGGGATTAGTGAGCAGTTCTTC CASSLAIVSGISEQFF
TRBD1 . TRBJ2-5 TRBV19 TGTGCCAGTAGTAGACCCCGGACAGGGAAGTTCCAAGAGACCCAGTACTTC CASSRPRTGKFQETQYF
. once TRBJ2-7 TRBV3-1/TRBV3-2 TGTGCCAGCAGCCAAGAAGGGGACGAGCAGTACTTC CASSQEGDEQYF
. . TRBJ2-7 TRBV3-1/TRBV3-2 TGTGCCAGCAGCCAACAAGGGGGGGACGAGCAGTACTTC CASSQQGGDEQYF
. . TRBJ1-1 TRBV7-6 TGTGCCAGCAGCTTAGGATGGGGAGCCCAGAACACTGAAGCTTTCTTT CASSLGWGAQNTEAFF
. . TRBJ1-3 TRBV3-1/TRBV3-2 TGTGCCAGCAGCCAAGAAGGTACAGCCTCTGGAAACACCATATATTTT CASSQEGTASGNTIYF
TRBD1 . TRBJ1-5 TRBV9 TGTGCCAGCAGCCCCAATAAACCGAGGGGGCGGATGAGGAGCAATCAGCCCCAGCATTTT CASSPNKPRGRMRSNQPQHF
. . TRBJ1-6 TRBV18 TGTGCCAGCTCACCGGCGGCGACTCATTCACCCCTCCACTTT CASSPAATHSPLHF
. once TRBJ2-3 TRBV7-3 TGTGCCAGCAGCTTAGGGGCTCTACGGAGCAGCACAGATACGCAGTATTTT CASSLGALRSSTDTQYF
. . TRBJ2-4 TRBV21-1 TGTGCCAGGGATGACAGGGGAAGGACCAAAAACATTCAGTACTTC CARDDRGRTKNIQYF
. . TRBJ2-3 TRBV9 TGTGCCAGCAGCGACACAGGTACTAGCACAGATACGCAGTATTTT CASSDTGTSTDTQYF
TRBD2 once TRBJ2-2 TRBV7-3 TGTGCCAGCAGCCCTTCGGGGGGGCGAAGTATCGGGGAGCTGTTTTTT CASSPSGGRSIGELFF
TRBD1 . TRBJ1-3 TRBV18 TGTGCCAGCTCCGTTACAACAGGGGCTCCAAACACCATATATTTT CASSVTTGAPNTIYF
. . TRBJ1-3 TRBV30 TGTGCCTGGAGTGTAAAAGGGGCTGGAAACACCATATATTTT CAWSVKGAGNTIYF
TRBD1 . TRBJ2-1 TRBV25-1 TGTGCCAGCAGTACCCCGGGACAGGTCAATGAGCAGTTCTTC CASSTPGQVNEQFF
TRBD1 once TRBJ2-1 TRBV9 TGTGCCAGCAGCGTAGGCTTGAGGGGACAGGGTCTTTACAATGAGCAGTTCTTC CASSVGLRGQGLYNEQFF
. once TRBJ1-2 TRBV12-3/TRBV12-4 TGTGCCAGCAGTTTAAGGGAGGTGGATGGCTACACCTTC CASSLREVDGYTF
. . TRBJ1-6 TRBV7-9 TGTGCCAGCAGCTTTCTAGGTTCACCCCTCCACTTT CASSFLGSPLHF
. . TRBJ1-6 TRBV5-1 TGCGCCAGCAGCCAGGGGTTTGGGAATTCACCCCTCCACTTT CASSQGFGNSPLHF
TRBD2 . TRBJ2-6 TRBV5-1 TGCGCCAGCAGCTTACAGCGGGACCGCTCTGGGGCCAACGTCCTGACTTTC CASSLQRDRSGANVLTF
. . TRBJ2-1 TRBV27 TGTGCCAGCGGGCCTATATCGTACAATGAGCAGTTCTTC CASGPISYNEQFF
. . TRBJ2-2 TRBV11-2 TGTGCCAGCAGCTTGGCGCGGGGCGCGAACACCGGGGAGCTGTTTTTT CASSLARGANTGELFF
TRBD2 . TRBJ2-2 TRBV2 TGTGCCAGCAGGGGACTAGCAAGCGGGGAGCTGTTTTTT CASRGLASGELFF
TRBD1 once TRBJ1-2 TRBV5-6 TGTGCCAGCAGCCTTGGGGGTTCAGGGGGCGCCGGCTATGGCTACACCTTC CASSLGGSGGAGYGYTF
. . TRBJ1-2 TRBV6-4 TGTGCCAGCAGTGACGGGGGGGGATATGGCTACACCTTC CASSDGGGYGYTF
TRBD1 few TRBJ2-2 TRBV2 TGTGCCAGCAGCCCCAGGGGGAGATCAATCCCGGACACCGGGGAGCTGTTTTTT CASSPRGRSIPDTGELFF
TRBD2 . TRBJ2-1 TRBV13 TGTGCCAGCAGCGTTAGCGGGGGGGCCGGGAATGAGCAGTTCTTC CASSVSGGAGNEQFF
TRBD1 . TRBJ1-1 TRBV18 TGTGCCAGCTCACTTCCGGGACAGGGAAGAGTTGTTTCTGAAGCTTTCTTT CASSLPGQGRVVSEAFF
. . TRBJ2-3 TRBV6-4 TGTGCCAGCAGTGACCGGTACACAGATACGCAGTATTTT CASSDRYTDTQYF
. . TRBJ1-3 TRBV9 TGTGCCAGCAGCACATCGGACTTAAGCTCTGGAAACACCATATATTTT CASSTSDLSSGNTIYF
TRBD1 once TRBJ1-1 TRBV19 TGTGCCAGTACCACTAGGACAGGGGGCTTTAAGAACACTGAAGCTTTCTTT CASTTRTGGFKNTEAFF
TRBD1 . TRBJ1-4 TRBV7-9 TGTGCCAGCAGCTTAGCGGGGACAGCTAATGAAAAACTGTTTTTT CASSLAGTANEKLFF
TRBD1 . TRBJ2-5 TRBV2 TGTGCCAGCAGTGATTCCGGGACAGGGTTCCAAGAGACCCAGTACTTC CASSDSGTGFQETQYF
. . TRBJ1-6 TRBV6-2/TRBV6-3 TGTGCCAGCAGTGCAACGTTCGGGGATCTCTCCTATAATTCACCCCTCCACTTT CASSATFGDLSYNSPLHF
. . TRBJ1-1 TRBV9 TGTGCCAGCAGCGTTCGCGGGGGGCAGGGCCCGAACACTGAAGCTTTCTTT CASSVRGGQGPNTEAFF
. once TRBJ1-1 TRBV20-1 TGCAGTGCTAGTTCGGGGGGCCGGTATGAAGCTTTCTTT CSASSGGRYEAFF